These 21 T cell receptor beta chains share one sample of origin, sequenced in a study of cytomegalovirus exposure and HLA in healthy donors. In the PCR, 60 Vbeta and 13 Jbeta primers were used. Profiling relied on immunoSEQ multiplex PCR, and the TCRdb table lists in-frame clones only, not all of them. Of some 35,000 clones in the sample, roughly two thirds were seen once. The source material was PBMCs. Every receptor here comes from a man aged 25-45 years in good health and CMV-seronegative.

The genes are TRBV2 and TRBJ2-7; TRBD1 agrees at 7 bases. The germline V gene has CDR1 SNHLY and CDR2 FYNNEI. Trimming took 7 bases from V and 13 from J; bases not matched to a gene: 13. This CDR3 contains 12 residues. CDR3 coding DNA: TGTGCCAGCAAGACTGCGGACAGGCCAATTTACTTC. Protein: CASKTADRPIYF. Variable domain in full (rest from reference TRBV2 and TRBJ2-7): EPEVTQTPSHQVTQMGQEVILRCVPISNHLYFYWYRQILGQKVEFLVSFYNNEISEKSEIFDDQFSVERPDGSNFTLKIRSTKLEDSAMYFCASKTADRPIYFGPGTRLTVT.

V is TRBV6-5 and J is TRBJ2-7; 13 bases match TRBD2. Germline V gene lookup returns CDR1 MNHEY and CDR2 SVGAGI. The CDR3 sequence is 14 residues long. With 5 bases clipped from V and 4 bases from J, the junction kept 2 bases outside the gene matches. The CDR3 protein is CASSMGLAGYEQYF. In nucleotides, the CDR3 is TGTGCCAGCAGTATGGGACTAGCGGGATACGAGCAGTACTTC.

CDR3 bases: TGTGCCAGCTCCCCGGGGGGCTCGAACACTGAAGCTTTCTTT. This encodes CASSPGGSNTEAFF. This chain joins TRBV18 and TRBJ1-1; perhaps TRBD1 as D (6 bases). The CDR3 length is 14 residues. CDR1 is KGHSH and CDR2 is LQKENI in the germline V gene. With 6 bases removed from V and 1 base from J, the gap between germline ends came to 12 bases.

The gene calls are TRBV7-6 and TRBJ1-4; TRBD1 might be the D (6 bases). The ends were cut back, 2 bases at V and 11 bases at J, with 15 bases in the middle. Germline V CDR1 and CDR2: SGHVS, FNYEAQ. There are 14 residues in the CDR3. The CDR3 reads CASSLSPPGEKLFF. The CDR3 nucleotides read TGTGCCAGCAGCTTAAGCCCTCCAGGGGAGAAACTGTTTTTT.

The CDR3 coding sequence is TGTGCCAGCTCCCCTACGGGTAGCACAGATACGCAGTATTTT. Protein sequence: CASSPTGSTDTQYF. V is TRBV18 and J is TRBJ2-3; D gene ambiguous. With 6 bases removed from V and 0 bases from J, the gap between germline ends came to 10 bases. Germline assignment: CDR1 KGHSH and CDR2 LQKENI. The CDR3 consists of 14 residues.

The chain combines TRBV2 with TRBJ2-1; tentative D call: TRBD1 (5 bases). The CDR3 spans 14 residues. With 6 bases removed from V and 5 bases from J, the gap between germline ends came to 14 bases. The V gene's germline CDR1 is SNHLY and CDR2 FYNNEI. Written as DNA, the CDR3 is TGTGCCAGCAGCTCCGTAGGGGCCCACAATGAGCAGTTCTTC. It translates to CASSSVGAHNEQFF.

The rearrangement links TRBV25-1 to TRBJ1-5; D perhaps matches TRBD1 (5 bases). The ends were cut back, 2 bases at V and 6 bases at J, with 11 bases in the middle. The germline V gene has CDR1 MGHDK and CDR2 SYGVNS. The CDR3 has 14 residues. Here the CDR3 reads CASSEGAGIQPQHF. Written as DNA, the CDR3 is TGTGCCAGCAGTGAAGGGGCAGGGATTCAGCCCCAGCATTTT.

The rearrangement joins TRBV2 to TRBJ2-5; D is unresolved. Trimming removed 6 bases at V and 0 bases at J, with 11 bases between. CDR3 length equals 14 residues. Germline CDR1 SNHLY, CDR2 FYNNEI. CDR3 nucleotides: TGTGCCAGCAGGAACCGCGTCTACCAAGAGACCCAGTACTTC. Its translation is CASRNRVYQETQYF. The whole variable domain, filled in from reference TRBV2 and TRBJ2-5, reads EPEVTQTPSHQVTQMGQEVILRCVPISNHLYFYWYRQILGQKVEFLVSFYNNEISEKSEIFDDQFSVERPDGSNFTLKIRSTKLEDSAMYFCASRNRVYQETQYFGPGTRLLVL.

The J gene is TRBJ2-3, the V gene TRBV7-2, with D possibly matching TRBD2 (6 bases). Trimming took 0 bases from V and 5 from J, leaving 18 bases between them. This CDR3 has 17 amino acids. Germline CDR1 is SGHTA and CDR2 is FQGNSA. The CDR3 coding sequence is TGTGCCAGCAGCTTAGCTAGTTTACGGGGGTTGGGAGATACGCAGTATTTT. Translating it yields CASSLASLRGLGDTQYF.

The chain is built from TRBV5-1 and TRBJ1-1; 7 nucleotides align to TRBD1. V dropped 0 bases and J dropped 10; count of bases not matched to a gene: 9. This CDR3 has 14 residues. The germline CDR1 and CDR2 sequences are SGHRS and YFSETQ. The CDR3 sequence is CASSLAEGGGGAFF. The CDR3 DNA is TGCGCCAGCAGCTTGGCCGAAGGGGGCGGCGGAGCTTTCTTT.

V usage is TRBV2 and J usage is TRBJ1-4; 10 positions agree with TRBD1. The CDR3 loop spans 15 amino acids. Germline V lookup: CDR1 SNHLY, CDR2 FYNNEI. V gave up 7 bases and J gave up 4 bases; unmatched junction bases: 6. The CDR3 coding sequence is TGTGCCAGCAACAGACAGGGGGCCCTTAATGAAAAACTGTTTTTT. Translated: CASNRQGALNEKLFF.

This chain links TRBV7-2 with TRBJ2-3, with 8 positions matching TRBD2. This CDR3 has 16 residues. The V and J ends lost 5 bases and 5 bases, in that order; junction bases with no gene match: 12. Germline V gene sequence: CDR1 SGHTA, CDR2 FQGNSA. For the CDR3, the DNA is TGTGCCAGCAGCCCCCAAGGGGCGGGGGGTAGAGATACGCAGTATTTT. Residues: CASSPQGAGGRDTQYF.

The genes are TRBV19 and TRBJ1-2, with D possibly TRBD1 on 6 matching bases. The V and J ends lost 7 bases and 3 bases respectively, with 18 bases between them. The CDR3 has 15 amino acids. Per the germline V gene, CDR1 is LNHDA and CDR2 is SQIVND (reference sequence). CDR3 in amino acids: CASIRMAGADYGYTF. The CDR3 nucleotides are TGTGCCAGTATCCGAATGGCGGGGGCAGACTATGGCTACACCTTC.

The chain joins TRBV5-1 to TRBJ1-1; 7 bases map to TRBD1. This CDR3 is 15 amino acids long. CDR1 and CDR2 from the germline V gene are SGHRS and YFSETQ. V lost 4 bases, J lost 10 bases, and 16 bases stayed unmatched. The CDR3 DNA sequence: TGCGCCAGCAGCGCCGACAGGGTGCGGGATTCGGGAGCTTTCTTT. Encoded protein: CASSADRVRDSGAFF.

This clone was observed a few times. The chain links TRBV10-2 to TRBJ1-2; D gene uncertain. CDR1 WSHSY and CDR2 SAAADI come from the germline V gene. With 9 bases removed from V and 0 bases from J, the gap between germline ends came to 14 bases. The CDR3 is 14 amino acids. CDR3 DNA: TGCGCCAGTAGTCTTAGCGGGGCTAACTATGGCTACACCTTC. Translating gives CASSLSGANYGYTF.

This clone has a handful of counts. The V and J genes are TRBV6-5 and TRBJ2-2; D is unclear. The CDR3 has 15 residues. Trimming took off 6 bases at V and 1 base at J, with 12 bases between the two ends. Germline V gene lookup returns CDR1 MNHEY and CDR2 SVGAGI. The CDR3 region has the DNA TGTGCCAGCAGCCCAGACACAGTGAACACCGGGGAGCTGTTTTTT. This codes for CASSPDTVNTGELFF.

The chain's CDR3 is CASSLGQGPEAFF. In DNA form, the CDR3 reads TGCGCCAGCAGCTTGGGACAGGGCCCTGAAGCTTTCTTT. J is TRBJ1-1 and V is TRBV5-1; 7 bases match TRBD1. This CDR3 region has 13 residues. Germline loops: CDR1 SGHRS, CDR2 YFSETQ. J lost 6 bases, V lost 0 bases, and 2 bases had no gene match.

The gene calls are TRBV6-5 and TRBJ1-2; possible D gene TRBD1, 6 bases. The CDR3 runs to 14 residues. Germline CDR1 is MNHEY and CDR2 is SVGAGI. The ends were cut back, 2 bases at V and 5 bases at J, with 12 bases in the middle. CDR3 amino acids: CASSYTPTGYGYTF. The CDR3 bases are TGTGCCAGCAGTTACACACCGACAGGATATGGCTACACCTTC.

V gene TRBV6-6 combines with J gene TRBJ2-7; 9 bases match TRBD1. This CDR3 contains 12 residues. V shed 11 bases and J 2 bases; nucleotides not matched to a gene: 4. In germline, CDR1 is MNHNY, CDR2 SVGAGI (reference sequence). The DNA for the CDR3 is TGTGCCGCGGGGACAGGGCCCTACGAGCAGTACTTC. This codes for CAAGTGPYEQYF.

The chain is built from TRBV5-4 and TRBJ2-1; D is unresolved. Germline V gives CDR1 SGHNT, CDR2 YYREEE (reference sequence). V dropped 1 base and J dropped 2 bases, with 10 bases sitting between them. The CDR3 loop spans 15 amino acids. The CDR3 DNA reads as TGTGCCAGCAGCTTGTCTAGAAGCCCCTACAATGAGCAGTTCTTC. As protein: CASSLSRSPYNEQFF.

The CDR3 DNA reads as TGTGCCAGCAGCGTGGGGACAGGGGAGAACACCGGGGAGCTGTTTTTT. Its translation is CASSVGTGENTGELFF. The chain links TRBV9 to TRBJ2-2; 10 nucleotides match TRBD1. The CDR3 sequence is 16 residues long. Trimming at V came to 2 bases and at J to 1 base, leaving 2 bases not matched to a gene. CDR1 is SGDLS, CDR2 YYNGEE, per germline.